Listed below are T cell receptor beta chains from one sample, sequenced in a study of shared clonotypes between healthy human individuals. This table comes from immunoSEQ multiplex PCR, and its TCRdb copy is limited to in-frame clones, with some not included. Among 660,000 or so clones listed, 96% were seen once. The sample consisted of naive CD8+ T cells sorted from blood. The receptors here all came from a woman aged 25 to 39 in good health. Each CDR3 is given with its conserved first and last residue. D genes are given only for firm matches. Rows give clone size only sometimes, using once, few, many, or a class for an expanded clone.

J gene,clone size,V gene,D gene,CDR3 protein,CDR3 DNA
TRBJ2-3,once,TRBV6-1,.,CASSDFPPTTDTQYF,TGTGCCAGCAGTGATTTCCCACCTACCACAGATACGCAGTATTTT
TRBJ2-3,.,TRBV28,TRBD1,CASRARDRAADTQYF,TGTGCCAGCAGGGCGCGGGACAGGGCCGCAGATACGCAGTATTTT
TRBJ2-7,.,TRBV5-6,.,CASSLGGPNEQYF,TGTGCCAGCAGCTTGGGGGGGCCTAACGAGCAGTACTTC
TRBJ2-7,.,TRBV4-2,.,CASSQDPYSASMDEQYF,TGTGCCAGCAGCCAAGATCCCTACTCCGCTAGCATGGACGAGCAGTACTTC
TRBJ2-3,.,TRBV6-1,TRBD2,CASSRVLRGTDTQYF,TGTGCCAGCAGTAGGGTGTTGCGGGGGACAGATACGCAGTATTTT
TRBJ2-6,once,TRBV10-3,.,CASRAEETGANVLTF,TGTGCCTCAAGAGCCGAGGAGACTGGGGCCAACGTCCTGACTTTC
TRBJ2-6,.,TRBV9,TRBD2,CASSARLAGGPGANVLTF,TGTGCCAGCAGCGCCCGACTAGCGGGAGGGCCTGGGGCCAACGTCCTGACTTTC
TRBJ2-7,.,TRBV10-2,TRBD1,CASRNRGQYEQYF,TGCGCCAGCAGGAACAGGGGGCAGTACGAGCAGTACTTC
TRBJ1-2,.,TRBV10-2,TRBD1,CASSPGTGGDGYTF,TGCGCCAGCAGTCCCGGGACAGGGGGCGATGGCTACACCTTC
TRBJ1-5,.,TRBV7-8,.,CASSPPGVQPQHF,TGTGCCAGCAGCCCTCCGGGCGTTCAGCCCCAGCATTTT
TRBJ2-7,.,TRBV27,TRBD1,CASSEGQGILYEQYF,TGTGCCAGCAGTGAGGGACAGGGGATCCTCTACGAGCAGTACTTC
TRBJ2-7,.,TRBV4-1,.,CASSLRGGYEQYF,TGCGCCAGCAGCCTCAGGGGGGGTTACGAGCAGTACTTC
TRBJ1-4,.,TRBV4-1,.,CASSHMTGWSSEKLFF,TGCGCCAGCAGCCATATGACAGGTTGGTCTAGCGAAAAACTGTTTTTT
TRBJ1-1,.,TRBV6-5,.,CASQWTEMNTEAFF,TGTGCCAGCCAGTGGACAGAAATGAACACTGAAGCTTTCTTT
TRBJ1-2,.,TRBV13,.,CASSLGGLFQEGYTF,TGTGCCAGCAGCTTGGGGGGCTTGTTCCAGGAAGGCTACACCTTC
TRBJ2-1,.,TRBV28,.,CASSLNRGGNEQFF,TGTGCCAGCAGTTTAAACAGGGGAGGGAATGAGCAGTTCTTC
TRBJ2-7,.,TRBV19,.,CASSIGLLTIYEQYF,TGTGCCAGTAGTATTGGGTTGCTAACCATCTACGAGCAGTACTTC
TRBJ2-2,.,TRBV5-6,.,CASSLRLTNTGELFF,TGTGCCAGCAGCCTACGACTAACGAACACCGGGGAGCTGTTTTTT
TRBJ1-1,once,TRBV7-8,.,CASSLVRGSFTGEAFF,TGTGCCAGCAGCTTAGTTCGGGGGAGCTTTACGGGTGAAGCTTTCTTT
TRBJ2-1,.,TRBV6-1,.,CASRGVLGYEQFF,TGTGCCAGCCGCGGGGTTCTAGGCTATGAGCAGTTCTTC